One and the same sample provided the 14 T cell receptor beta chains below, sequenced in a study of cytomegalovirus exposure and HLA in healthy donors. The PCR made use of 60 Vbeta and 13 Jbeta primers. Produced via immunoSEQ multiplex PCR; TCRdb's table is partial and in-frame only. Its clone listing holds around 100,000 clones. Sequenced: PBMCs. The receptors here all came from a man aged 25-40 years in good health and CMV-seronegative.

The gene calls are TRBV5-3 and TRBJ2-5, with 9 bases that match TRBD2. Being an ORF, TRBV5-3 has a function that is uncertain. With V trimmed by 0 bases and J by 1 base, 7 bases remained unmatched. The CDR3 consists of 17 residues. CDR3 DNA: TGTGCCAGAAGCTTGGCCTTTGCGGGGGGGTCCCAAGAGACCCAGTACTTC. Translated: CARSLAFAGGSQETQYF.

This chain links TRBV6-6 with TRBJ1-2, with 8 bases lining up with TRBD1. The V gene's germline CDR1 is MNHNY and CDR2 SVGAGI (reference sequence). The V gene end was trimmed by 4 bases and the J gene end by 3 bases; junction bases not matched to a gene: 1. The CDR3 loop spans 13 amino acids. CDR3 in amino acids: CASSSGGHYGYTF. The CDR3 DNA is TGTGCCAGCAGTTCAGGGGGCCACTATGGCTACACCTTC.

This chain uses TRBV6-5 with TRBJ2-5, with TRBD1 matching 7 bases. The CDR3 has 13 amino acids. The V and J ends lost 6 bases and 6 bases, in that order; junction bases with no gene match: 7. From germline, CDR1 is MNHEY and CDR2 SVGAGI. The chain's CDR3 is CASRSGGGQTQYF. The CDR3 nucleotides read TGTGCCAGCAGATCAGGGGGTGGCCAGACCCAGTACTTC.

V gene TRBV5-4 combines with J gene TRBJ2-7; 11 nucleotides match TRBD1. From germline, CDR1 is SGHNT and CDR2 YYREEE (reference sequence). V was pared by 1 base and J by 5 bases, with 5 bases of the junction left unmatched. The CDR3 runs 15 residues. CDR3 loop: CASSLRTGGDDEQYF. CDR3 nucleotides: TGTGCCAGCAGCTTGCGGACAGGGGGCGACGACGAGCAGTACTTC.

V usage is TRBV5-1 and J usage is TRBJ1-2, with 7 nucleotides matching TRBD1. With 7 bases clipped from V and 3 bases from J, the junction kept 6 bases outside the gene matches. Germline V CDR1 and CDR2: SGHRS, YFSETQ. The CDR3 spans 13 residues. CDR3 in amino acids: CASGDREHYGYTF. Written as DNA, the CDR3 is TGCGCCAGCGGAGACAGGGAGCACTATGGCTACACCTTC.

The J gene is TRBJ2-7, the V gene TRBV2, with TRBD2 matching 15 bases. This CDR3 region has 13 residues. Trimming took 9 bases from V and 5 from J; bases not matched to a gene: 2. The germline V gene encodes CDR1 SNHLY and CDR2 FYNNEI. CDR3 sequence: CARGTSGGHEQYF. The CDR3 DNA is TGTGCCAGAGGGACTAGCGGGGGGCACGAGCAGTACTTC.

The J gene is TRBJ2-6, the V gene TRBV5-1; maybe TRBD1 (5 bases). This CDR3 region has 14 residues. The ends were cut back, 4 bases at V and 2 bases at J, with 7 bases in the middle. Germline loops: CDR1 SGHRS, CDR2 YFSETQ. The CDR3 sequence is CASSQGTGANVLTF. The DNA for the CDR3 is TGCGCCAGCAGCCAGGGTACTGGGGCCAACGTCCTGACTTTC.

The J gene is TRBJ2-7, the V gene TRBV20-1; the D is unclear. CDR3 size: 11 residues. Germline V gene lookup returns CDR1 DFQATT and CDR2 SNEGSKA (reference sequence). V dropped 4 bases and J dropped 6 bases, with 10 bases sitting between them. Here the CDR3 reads CSANPSREQYF. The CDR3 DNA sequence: TGCAGTGCTAACCCTTCGCGCGAGCAGTACTTC.

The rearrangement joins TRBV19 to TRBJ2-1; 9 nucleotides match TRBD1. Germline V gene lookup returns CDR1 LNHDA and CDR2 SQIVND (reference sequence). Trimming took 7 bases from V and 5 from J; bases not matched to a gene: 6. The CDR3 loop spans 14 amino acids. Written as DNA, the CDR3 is TGTGCCAGTATTAACAGGGGGCGCGACAATGAGCAGTTCTTC. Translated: CASINRGRDNEQFF.

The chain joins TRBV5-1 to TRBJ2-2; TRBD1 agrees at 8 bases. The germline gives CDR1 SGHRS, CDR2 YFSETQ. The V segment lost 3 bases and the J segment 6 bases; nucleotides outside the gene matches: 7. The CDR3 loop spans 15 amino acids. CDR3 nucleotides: TGCGCCAGCAGCTGGGGACAGGCCTTCTCCGGGGAGCTGTTTTTT. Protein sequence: CASSWGQAFSGELFF.

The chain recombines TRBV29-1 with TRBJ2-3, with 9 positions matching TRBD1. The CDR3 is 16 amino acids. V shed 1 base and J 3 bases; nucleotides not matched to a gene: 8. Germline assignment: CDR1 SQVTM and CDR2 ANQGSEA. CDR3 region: CSVEGVETGGTDTQYF. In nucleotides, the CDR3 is TGCAGCGTTGAAGGGGTAGAGACAGGGGGTACAGATACGCAGTATTTT.

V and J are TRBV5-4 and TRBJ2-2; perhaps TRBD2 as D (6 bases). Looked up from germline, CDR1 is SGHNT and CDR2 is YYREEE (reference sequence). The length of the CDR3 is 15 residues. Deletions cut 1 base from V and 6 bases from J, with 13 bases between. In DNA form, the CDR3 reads TGTGCCAGCAGCTTGATCGGCGGGGTTGCCGGGGAGCTGTTTTTT. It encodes CASSLIGGVAGELFF.

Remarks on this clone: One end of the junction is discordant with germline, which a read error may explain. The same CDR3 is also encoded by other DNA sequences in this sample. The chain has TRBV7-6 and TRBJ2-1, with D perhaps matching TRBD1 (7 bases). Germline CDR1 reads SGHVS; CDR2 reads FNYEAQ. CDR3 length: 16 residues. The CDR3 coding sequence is TGTGCCAGCAGCCTAGCGCTTAGGGGGCTAAGCGATGAGCAGTTCTTC. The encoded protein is CASSLALRGLSDEQFF.

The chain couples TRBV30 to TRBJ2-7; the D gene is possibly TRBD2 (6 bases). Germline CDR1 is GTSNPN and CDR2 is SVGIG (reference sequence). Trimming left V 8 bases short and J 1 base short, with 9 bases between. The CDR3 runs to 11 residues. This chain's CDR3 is CAAGGSYEQYF. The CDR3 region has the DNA TGTGCCGCTGGGGGGTCCTACGAGCAGTACTTC. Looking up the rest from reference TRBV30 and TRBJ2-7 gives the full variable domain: SQTIHQWPATLVQPVGSPLSLECTVEGTSNPNLYWYRQAAGRGLQLLFYSVGIGQISSEVPQNLSASRPQDRQFILSSKKLLLSDSGFYLCAAGGSYEQYFGPGTRLTVT.